The entry that follows covers one TCR beta chain sequence. This specimen belongs to a study of OX40 agonist ivuxolimab in advanced cancers. TCRdb keeps only in-frame clones here, not all; method: immunoSEQ multiplex PCR. Of 7,500 to 9,500 clones in the sample, 60% to 80% were seen once. The germline V gene encodes CDR1 SGHVS and CDR2 FNYEAQ. V was pared by 4 bases and J by 2 bases, with 4 bases between. The CDR3 loop spans 12 amino acids. This sequence originates from an adult with an advanced solid tumor such as melanoma, head and neck, liver or kidney cancer. V and J are TRBV7-6 and TRBJ2-3; D gene uncertain. The sample here was CD4+ or CD8+ T cells sorted from blood, taken in a trial of the OX40 agonist ivuxolimab. The chain's CDR3 is CASSSYTDTQYF. The CDR3 nucleotides are TGTGCCAGCAGCTCGTACACAGATACGCAGTATTTT. Full variable domain (outside the CDR3, taken from reference TRBV7-6 and TRBJ2-3): GAGVSQSPRYKVTKRGQDVALRCDPISGHVSLYWYRQALGQGPEFLTYFNYEAQQDKSGLPNDRFSAERPEGSISTLTIQRTEQRDSAMYRCASSSYTDTQYFGPGTRLTVL.